This T cell receptor (beta chain) was found in a study of T cells in narcolepsy. Only in-frame clones appear in the TCRdb table, and some are missing; sequencing was by immunoSEQ multiplex PCR. This table has fewer than 35,000 clones, 82% appearing once. This CDR3 comprises 11 residues. In germline, CDR1 is MNHNS, CDR2 SASEGT. With 5 bases removed from V and 3 bases from J, the gap between germline ends came to 3 bases. The sample comprised CD45RA- memory CD4+ T cells from PBMCs. The rearrangement joins TRBV6-1 to TRBJ2-3; D not certain. This receptor was obtained from a human donor with narcolepsy. CDR3 coding DNA: TGTGCCAGCAGTAGAACAGATACGCAGTATTTT. This codes for CASSRTDTQYF.